Listed here are 6 T cell receptor beta chains from one sample, sequenced in a study of blood T cell repertoires in COVID-19. The data were produced by immunoSEQ multiplex PCR, yet TCRdb's version contains in-frame clones alone and is incomplete. The sample carries around 180,000 clones, about 85% recorded once. Sequencing was done on a sample of peripheral blood. These receptors were obtained from a woman over 75 with acute or convalescent COVID-19.

CDR3 sequence (DNA): TGTGCCAGCTCACCGACTGGAAGGAAGGACTACGAGCAGTACTTC. Protein sequence: CASSPTGRKDYEQYF. The J gene is TRBJ2-7, the V gene TRBV18, with unresolved D. V lost 3 bases to trimming and J lost 3 bases, with 15 bases between them. Germline V lookup: CDR1 KGHSH, CDR2 LQKENI. The CDR3 has 15 residues.

The genes are TRBV27 and TRBJ1-1; D remains ambiguous. The CDR3 totals 16 residues. Germline V gene lookup returns CDR1 MNHEY and CDR2 SMNVEV (reference sequence). The ends were cut back, 5 bases at V and 0 bases at J, with 16 bases in the middle. The CDR3 bases are TGTGCCAGCAGTCTCCGTTGGACGGGGTTGAACACTGAAGCTTTCTTT. Its translation is CASSLRWTGLNTEAFF.

The gene calls are TRBV9 and TRBJ2-2; D call uncertain. There are 14 residues in the CDR3. The ends were cut back, 1 base at V and 1 base at J, with 5 bases in the middle. The germline V gene encodes CDR1 SGDLS and CDR2 YYNGEE. The CDR3 region has the DNA TGTGCCAGCAGCGTACAGGTGAACACCGGGGAGCTGTTTTTT. This codes for CASSVQVNTGELFF.

The gene calls are TRBV18 and TRBJ2-7, with D tentatively TRBD2 (6 bases). Germline V lookup: CDR1 KGHSH, CDR2 LQKENI. The CDR3 is 13 residues long. Trimming cost V 8 bases and J 3 bases, with 14 bases left between them. As DNA, the CDR3 is TGTGCCAGCGGGGTGGGGGGAGACTACGAGCAGTACTTC. Its translation is CASGVGGDYEQYF.

The chain is built from TRBV11-2 and TRBJ2-1, with a tentative D call TRBD2 (6 bases). The germline V and J ends were trimmed by 0 bases and 8 bases, with 11 bases remaining between them. The CDR3 is 14 residues long. Germline CDR1 is SGHAT and CDR2 is FQNNGV. The CDR3 nucleotides read TGTGCCAGCAGCTTAGATCGGGGGAGGTATGAGCAGTTCTTC. Protein sequence: CASSLDRGRYEQFF.

The chain uses TRBV19 and TRBJ2-5; 8 positions agree with TRBD2. The CDR3 consists of 14 residues. The V gene end was trimmed by 5 bases and the J gene end by 4 bases; junction bases not matched to a gene: 6. Looked up from germline, CDR1 is LNHDA and CDR2 is SQIVND (reference sequence). CDR3 residues: CASSPRTSSETQYF. DNA for the CDR3: TGTGCCAGTAGTCCTAGGACTAGCTCAGAGACCCAGTACTTC.